One sample yielded the 28 T cell receptor beta chains listed below, sequenced in a study of shared clonotypes between healthy human individuals. The assay was immunoSEQ multiplex PCR, and TCRdb's table has in-frame clones only and misses some. The sample includes hundreds of thousands of clones, about 95% of them seen just once. Selected positively for CCR7 and CD45RO-negative, naive CD8 cells excluded terminally differentiated effector memory CD45RA+ cells. The specimen sequenced was naive CD8+ T cells sorted from blood. The receptors were gathered from a woman younger than 45 in good health.

This chain connects TRBV6-1 to TRBJ1-5; 7 bases align to TRBD1. Germline CDR1 and CDR2: MNHNS and SASEGT. V lost 2 bases to trimming and J lost 2 bases; unmatched junction nucleotides: 9. The CDR3 is 17 amino acids. In DNA form, the CDR3 reads TGTGCCAGCAGTGAACCCCACGACAGGGTGGGCAATCAGCCCCAGCATTTT. This codes for CASSEPHDRVGNQPQHF.

As DNA, the CDR3 is TGTGCCAGCAGCGAGCCCCTTGGAAATGAGCAGTTCTTC. It codes for CASSEPLGNEQFF. V gene TRBV5-6 combines with J gene TRBJ2-1, with unresolved D. Per germline, CDR1 SGHDT and CDR2 YYEEEE. The CDR3 has 13 residues. V was trimmed by 4 bases and J by 7 bases, leaving 12 bases between them.

J is TRBJ2-7 and V is TRBV27; TRBD2 matches at 11 bases. V shed 6 bases, J shed 2 bases, and the junction held 3 bases outside the gene matches. Germline CDR1 MNHEY, CDR2 SMNVEV (reference sequence). The CDR3 length is 14 residues. The CDR3 DNA follows: TGTGCCAGCAGGCTAGCGGGAGGCACCTACGAGCAGTACTTC. This sequence encodes CASRLAGGTYEQYF.

V is TRBV4-1 and J is TRBJ1-1, with unresolved D. In germline, CDR1 is MGHRA, CDR2 YSYEKL. Trimming took off 1 base at V and 2 bases at J, with 11 bases between the two ends. This CDR3 is 15 amino acids long. The CDR3 loop reads CASSQAAKSNTEAFF. The CDR3 DNA reads TGCGCCAGCAGCCAAGCGGCAAAGTCCAACACTGAAGCTTTCTTT.

V is TRBV27 and J is TRBJ2-1; 8 positions agree with TRBD2. Germline CDR1 and CDR2: MNHEY and SMNVEV (reference sequence). V gave up 8 bases and J gave up 5 bases; unmatched junction bases: 8. CDR3 size: 14 residues. CDR3 nucleotides: TGTGCCAGCTGCTATAGCGGGATCCACAATGAGCAGTTCTTC. Protein: CASCYSGIHNEQFF.

A single count supports this clone. This chain connects TRBV6-1 to TRBJ2-7; the D is unclear. Trimming took 8 bases from V and 2 from J, leaving 7 bases between them. The CDR3 length is 11 residues. CDR1 and CDR2 (germline): MNHNS, SASEGT. CDR3 region: CASGNTYEQYF. For the CDR3, the DNA is TGTGCCAGCGGTAACACCTACGAGCAGTACTTC.

V gene TRBV5-6 combines with J gene TRBJ2-1, with 8 bases identical to TRBD2. The J segment lost 2 bases and the V segment lost 4 bases, leaving 5 bases of the junction unmatched. The CDR3 consists of 15 residues. Germline CDR1 is SGHDT and CDR2 is YYEEEE. The CDR3 is CASSIAGSTYNEQFF. In DNA, the CDR3 is TGTGCCAGCAGCATAGCGGGATCGACCTACAATGAGCAGTTCTTC. The full variable domain, its missing parts supplied by reference TRBV5-6 and TRBJ2-1, is DAGVTQSPTHLIKTRGQQVTLRCSPKSGHDTVSWYQQALGQGPQFIFQYYEEEERQRGNFPDRFSGHQFPNYSSELNVNALLLGDSALYLCASSIAGSTYNEQFFGPGTRLTVL.

This sequence joins TRBV2 and TRBJ2-7; 12 nucleotides line up with TRBD2. This CDR3 contains 18 residues. The V and J ends lost 6 bases and 5 bases, in that order; junction bases with no gene match: 17. Germline CDR1 and CDR2: SNHLY and FYNNEI. CDR3 coding DNA: TGTGCCAGCAGCGTATTTCGGACTAGCGGGACGGAGGTCGACGAGCAGTACTTC. It translates to CASSVFRTSGTEVDEQYF. Complete variable domain (other parts from reference TRBV2 and TRBJ2-7): EPEVTQTPSHQVTQMGQEVILRCVPISNHLYFYWYRQILGQKVEFLVSFYNNEISEKSEIFDDQFSVERPDGSNFTLKIRSTKLEDSAMYFCASSVFRTSGTEVDEQYFGPGTRLTVT.

The chain uses TRBV9 and TRBJ2-1; the match to TRBD2 covers 12 bases. CDR3 length: 15 amino acids. Per germline, CDR1 SGDLS and CDR2 YYNGEE. Losses at the gene ends were 4 bases for V and 8 bases for J; bases not matched to a gene: 7. CDR3 coding DNA: TGTGCCAGCAGCCCTAGCGGGAGGGCCAAAGATGAGCAGTTCTTC. Protein sequence: CASSPSGRAKDEQFF.

The chain links TRBV5-4 to TRBJ2-1, with 10 positions matching TRBD2. This CDR3 region has 14 residues. Germline loops: CDR1 SGHNT, CDR2 YYREEE (reference sequence). Germline trimming cut 4 bases from V and 5 bases from J; bases unmatched to any gene: 3. The CDR3, as DNA: TGTGCCAGCAGCGGGACTAGCGACCACAATGAGCAGTTCTTC. This sequence encodes CASSGTSDHNEQFF.

V is TRBV10-2 and J is TRBJ1-5, with D perhaps matching TRBD1 (5 bases). Germline V gene lookup returns CDR1 WSHSY and CDR2 SAAADI. V shed 5 bases and J shed 2 bases, with 7 bases lying between them. The length of the CDR3 is 13 residues. The CDR3: CASSTTGNQPQHF. CDR3 sequence (DNA): TGCGCCAGCAGTACGACAGGCAATCAGCCCCAGCATTTT.

The chain carries TRBV29-1 and TRBJ2-3; a possible D gene is TRBD1 (5 bases). Germline V gene lookup returns CDR1 SQVTM and CDR2 ANQGSEA. Trimming cost V 8 bases and J 4 bases, with 22 bases left between them. This CDR3 spans 15 amino acids. CDR3 region: CSCYLQGNSPDTQYF. CDR3 sequence (DNA): TGCAGCTGCTATCTTCAGGGTAATTCCCCAGATACGCAGTATTTT.

Only one count was recorded for this clone. The chain couples TRBV15 to TRBJ2-2; the D is unclear. There are 15 residues in the CDR3. Trimming stripped 5 bases from V and 1 base from J, with 11 bases between. Germline lookup yields CDR1 LNHNV and CDR2 YYDKDF (reference sequence). The CDR3 DNA follows: TGTGCCACCAGCGGACCAACAGTGAACACCGGGGAGCTGTTTTTT. It codes for CATSGPTVNTGELFF.

The chain links TRBV13 to TRBJ2-3; a weak D match, TRBD1 (6 bases). The CDR3 consists of 13 residues. The V gene lost 1 base and the J gene lost 4 bases, with 6 bases spanning the gap. The germline gives CDR1 PRHDT, CDR2 FYEKMQ (reference sequence). The CDR3 sequence: CASSLEGADTQYF. CDR3 DNA sequence: TGTGCCAGCAGCTTAGAGGGGGCAGATACGCAGTATTTT.

The chain couples TRBV11-2 to TRBJ2-1; D call uncertain. The V gene's germline CDR1 is SGHAT and CDR2 FQNNGV. This CDR3 has 15 amino acids. Trimming shortened V by 5 bases and J by 1 base, and 12 bases separated the two germline ends. DNA for the CDR3: TGTGCCAGCAGCATGAGGTTCGGGTCCTACAATGAGCAGTTCTTC. Residues: CASSMRFGSYNEQFF.

The genes are TRBV28 and TRBJ2-7, with 9 positions matching TRBD1. The CDR3 loop spans 15 amino acids. V shed 3 bases and J 6 bases; nucleotides not matched to a gene: 9. Looked up from germline, CDR1 is MDHEN and CDR2 is SYDVKM. DNA of the CDR3: TGTGCCAGCAGTTTGGGTACAGGGGGCGCAGGCGAGCAGTACTTC. It yields the protein CASSLGTGGAGEQYF.

The chain is built from TRBV7-8 and TRBJ2-2, with 12 nucleotides matching TRBD2. V lost 7 bases and J lost 7; bases outside the gene matches: 19. CDR3 length equals 19 residues. Germline V lookup: CDR1 SGHVS, CDR2 FQNEAQ. CDR3 sequence: CASNERTSGKPRWSGELFF. CDR3 nucleotides: TGTGCCAGCAACGAACGGACTAGCGGGAAACCTCGGTGGAGCGGGGAGCTGTTTTTT. Using reference TRBV7-8 and TRBJ2-2 for the parts outside the CDR3, the full variable domain is GAGVSQSPRYKVAKRGQDVALRCDPISGHVSLFWYQQALGQGPEFLTYFQNEAQLDKSGLPSDRFFAERPEGSVSTLKIQRTQQEDSAVYLCASNERTSGKPRWSGELFFGEGSRLTVL.

This chain uses TRBV2 with TRBJ2-5; D possibly uses TRBD1 or TRBD2 (5 bases each). This CDR3 is 13 amino acids long. The V gene lost 9 bases and the J gene lost 1 base, with 12 bases spanning the gap. Germline V gene sequence: CDR1 SNHLY, CDR2 FYNNEI. The CDR3 is CARGVGGQETQYF. The DNA for the CDR3 is TGTGCCAGAGGGGTTGGGGGCCAAGAGACCCAGTACTTC.

CDR3 sequence reads: CASSFMTSMGYQPQHF. CDR3 nucleotides: TGTGCCAGCAGTTTTATGACCTCTATGGGGTATCAGCCCCAGCATTTT. The rearrangement uses TRBV28 and TRBJ1-5; D uncertain. The V end lost 3 bases, the J end lost 5 bases, and 17 bases lay between the germline ends. Germline CDR1 and CDR2: MDHEN and SYDVKM. CDR3 size: 16 residues.

In DNA, the CDR3 is TGTGCCAGCAGCGCACGGCCCAGTATTCGGACCACTGAAGCTTTCTTT. Its translation: CASSARPSIRTTEAFF. The chain links TRBV28 to TRBJ1-1; the D is unclear. The germline V gene has CDR1 MDHEN and CDR2 SYDVKM. Trimming removed 6 bases from V and 4 bases from J, with 21 bases in between. The CDR3 has 16 amino acids.

The rearrangement uses TRBV28 and TRBJ1-1; 8 positions match TRBD1. V lost 5 bases to trimming and J lost 0 bases; unmatched junction nucleotides: 11. The germline V gene encodes CDR1 MDHEN and CDR2 SYDVKM. The CDR3 spans 17 residues. The CDR3 region is CASSLRGQGPVNTEAFF. CDR3 nucleotide sequence: TGTGCCAGCAGTCTCCGCGGACAGGGCCCCGTGAACACTGAAGCTTTCTTT.

This clone appeared once. This chain connects TRBV5-8 to TRBJ2-1, with TRBD2 as a possible D gene (7 bases). CDR1 is SGHTS, CDR2 YDEGEE, per germline. The V and J ends lost 4 bases and 6 bases respectively, with 17 bases between them. The CDR3 totals 15 residues. CDR3 DNA: TGTGCCAGCAGCCGGGGGGCGGGGTCGGGCAATGAGCAGTTCTTC. Amino acids: CASSRGAGSGNEQFF.

The J gene is TRBJ2-7, the V gene TRBV28; 10 bases line up with TRBD2. From germline, CDR1 is MDHEN and CDR2 SYDVKM. The ends lost 5 bases at V and 5 bases at J; junction bases unmatched: 6. The CDR3 has 14 residues. CDR3 coding DNA: TGTGCCAGCAGTCCCGGGACTAGCGCCAACGAGCAGTACTTC. It encodes CASSPGTSANEQYF.

The CDR3 DNA is TGTGCCAGCAGCGAGGGGCACAGCTCCTACGAGCAGTACTTC. Translation: CASSEGHSSYEQYF. V and J are TRBV9 and TRBJ2-7, with D perhaps TRBD1 (5 bases). CDR3 length equals 14 residues. Trimming cost V 3 bases and J 0 bases, with 10 bases left between them. Germline V gene sequence: CDR1 SGDLS, CDR2 YYNGEE.

The CDR3, as DNA: TGTGCCAGCACCTACAGGGGCGCAGATGAGCAGTTCTTC. The encoded protein is CASTYRGADEQFF. This chain joins TRBV2 and TRBJ2-1, with 7 positions matching TRBD1. This CDR3 region has 13 residues. Germline V gene lookup returns CDR1 SNHLY and CDR2 FYNNEI. V trimming: 7 bases; J trimming: 8 bases; junction bases outside the gene matches: 8.

The chain employs TRBV19 and TRBJ2-4, with 7 bases aligning to TRBD2. After removal of 7 bases from V and 1 base from J, the junction contained 4 bases not matched to a gene. The CDR3 has 14 amino acids. Germline values: CDR1 LNHDA, CDR2 SQIVND (reference sequence). CDR3 sequence reads: CASTGGSAKNIQYF. As DNA, the CDR3 is TGTGCCAGTACCGGCGGGAGCGCCAAAAACATTCAGTACTTC.

The chain has TRBV19 and TRBJ1-5; 8 bases align to TRBD1. This CDR3 spans 12 amino acids. J gave up 9 bases and V 8 bases, and 6 bases lay outside the gene matches. Germline V gene sequence: CDR1 LNHDA, CDR2 SQIVND (reference sequence). DNA of the CDR3: TGTGCCAGTCAGACAGGGGCGAGGCCCCAGCATTTT. Translating it yields CASQTGARPQHF.

This clone was seen once. This chain links TRBV6-5 with TRBJ2-7; D gene ambiguous. The V gene's germline CDR1 is MNHEY and CDR2 SVGAGI. V gave up 2 bases and J gave up 2 bases, with 10 bases separating them. The CDR3 spans 14 residues. This chain's CDR3 is CASSYAHRAYEQYF. As DNA, the CDR3 is TGTGCCAGCAGTTACGCCCACAGAGCCTACGAGCAGTACTTC.